These 10 T cell receptor beta chains were all obtained from the same sample, sequenced in a study of beta chain features in type 1 diabetes. Overall study findings and caveats: Within each of all four CD4+ subsets, Type 1 diabetes patients had TCRB CDR3s that were moderately but significantly shorter.

All of the isolated RNA was reverse transcribed, so expressed TCRB transcripts were sequenced. TCRdb's copy holds only in-frame clones and misses some; the assay was immunoSEQ multiplex PCR. The sample comprises around 250,000 clones, 14% of which are singletons, and about 0.015% rests with the top ten. These receptors have no known antigen. The sample taken for sequencing was naive CD4+ T cells from blood. These receptors came from a man aged 30 to 39 with type 1 diabetes.

This clone has a handful of counts. V usage is TRBV9 and J usage is TRBJ2-1; 13 nucleotides match TRBD2. CDR3 length: 15 residues. The germline CDR1 and CDR2 sequences are SGDLS and YYNGEE. After removal of 4 bases from V and 9 bases from J, the junction contained 7 bases not matched to a gene. The CDR3 DNA reads as TGTGCCAGCAGCTACGGGACTAGCGGGAAAACTGAGCAGTTCTTC. Translation: CASSYGTSGKTEQFF.

The chain combines TRBV14 with TRBJ2-1; no clear D. V was cut by 2 bases and J by 4 bases, with 12 bases left in between. This CDR3 spans 15 amino acids. The germline V gene has CDR1 SGHDN and CDR2 FVKESK. CDR3 DNA sequence: TGTGCCAGCAGCCAACCGGCTAGAAGGTACAATGAGCAGTTCTTC. This sequence encodes CASSQPARRYNEQFF.

In its sample, this clone was seen a few times. Other nucleotide sequences from this sample produce the same CDR3. The chain employs TRBV6-6 and TRBJ2-7; D possibly corresponds to TRBD1 (6 bases). V gave up 3 bases and J gave up 7 bases, with 10 bases separating them. Germline V gene sequence: CDR1 MNHNY, CDR2 SVGAGI (reference sequence). This CDR3 comprises 12 residues. CDR3 loop: CASSYRGLEQYF. CDR3 nucleotides: TGTGCCAGCAGTTATAGGGGGTTGGAGCAGTACTTC.

The J gene is TRBJ2-7, the V gene TRBV5-1; tentatively, D is TRBD2 (6 bases). In germline, CDR1 is SGHRS, CDR2 YFSETQ. CDR3 length equals 15 residues. V gave up 4 bases and J gave up 6 bases, with 20 bases separating them. The CDR3 DNA reads as TGCGCCAGCAGCAGAGGGACTTTTCAGGTTTCCGAGCAGTACTTC. This sequence encodes CASSRGTFQVSEQYF. The entire variable domain, with the rest obtained from reference TRBV5-1 and TRBJ2-7, is as follows: KAGVTQTPRYLIKTRGQQVTLSCSPISGHRSVSWYQQTPGQGLQFLFEYFSETQRNKGNFPGRFSGRQFSNSRSEMNVSTLELGDSALYLCASSRGTFQVSEQYFGPGTRLTVT.

The chain carries TRBV10-3 and TRBJ2-1; maybe TRBD1 (6 bases). Trimming cost V 6 bases and J 10 bases, with 13 bases left between them. The length of the CDR3 is 12 residues. The germline V gene has CDR1 ENHRY and CDR2 SYGVKD. The CDR3 here is CAISPGHEEQFF. CDR3 in DNA: TGTGCCATCAGCCCGGGACATGAAGAGCAGTTCTTC.

This chain connects TRBV20-1 to TRBJ1-2; D is perhaps TRBD1 (6 bases). The CDR3 contains 10 residues. The germline V gene encodes CDR1 DFQATT and CDR2 SNEGSKA (reference sequence). Trimming took off 4 bases at V and 8 bases at J, with 8 bases between the two ends. The CDR3 DNA follows: TGCAGTGCTAAGGACAGCGGCTACACCTTC. Residues: CSAKDSGYTF.

CDR3 bases: TGTGCCAGCAGCCCCAGTTCCGGCGGGAGTACGACAGATACGCAGTATTTT. Translating gives CASSPSSGGSTTDTQYF. The chain combines TRBV7-2 with TRBJ2-3; 7 bases agree with TRBD2. V lost 5 bases and J lost 3; bases outside the gene matches: 14. CDR3 length equals 17 residues. Germline V lookup: CDR1 SGHTA, CDR2 FQGNSA.

The rearrangement links TRBV9 to TRBJ2-5; TRBD1 agrees at 8 bases. CDR1 and CDR2 from the germline V gene are SGDLS and YYNGEE. The V segment lost 2 bases and the J segment 5 bases; nucleotides outside the gene matches: 11. This CDR3 is built from 16 residues. The CDR3, as DNA: TGTGCCAGCAGCGTCTCTGGACAGGGATTAGGGGAGACCCAGTACTTC. Translation gives CASSVSGQGLGETQYF.

V usage is TRBV29-1 and J usage is TRBJ2-1; the match to TRBD2 covers 8 bases. This CDR3 comprises 16 residues. The V and J ends lost 6 bases and 6 bases, in that order; junction bases with no gene match: 16. The germline V gene has CDR1 SQVTM and CDR2 ANQGSEA. CDR3 in amino acids: CSVGGTSSGGLNEQFF. CDR3 in DNA: TGCAGCGTGGGAGGAACCAGCTCGGGAGGGCTCAATGAGCAGTTCTTC.

The chain is built from TRBV2 and TRBJ2-3, with TRBD2 as a possible D gene (5 bases). The CDR3 is made up of 15 amino acids. The V end was cut by 6 bases, the J end by 0 bases, with 13 bases between. From germline, CDR1 is SNHLY and CDR2 FYNNEI. The CDR3 loop reads CASSETGFSTDTQYF. In DNA, the CDR3 is TGTGCCAGCAGCGAAACGGGGTTTAGCACAGATACGCAGTATTTT.